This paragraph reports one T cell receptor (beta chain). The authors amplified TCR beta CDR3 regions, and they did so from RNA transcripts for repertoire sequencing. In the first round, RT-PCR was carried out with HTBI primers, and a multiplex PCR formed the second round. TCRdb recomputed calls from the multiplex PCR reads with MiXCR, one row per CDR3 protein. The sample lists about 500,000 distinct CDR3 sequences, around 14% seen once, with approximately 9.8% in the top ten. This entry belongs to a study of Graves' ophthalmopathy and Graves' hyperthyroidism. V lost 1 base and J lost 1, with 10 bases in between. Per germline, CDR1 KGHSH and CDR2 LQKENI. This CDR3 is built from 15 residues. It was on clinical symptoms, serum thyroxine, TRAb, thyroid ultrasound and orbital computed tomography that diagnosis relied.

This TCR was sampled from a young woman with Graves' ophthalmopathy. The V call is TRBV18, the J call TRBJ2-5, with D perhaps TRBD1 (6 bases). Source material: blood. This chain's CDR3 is CASSPQTGRQETQYF. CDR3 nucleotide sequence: TGTGCCAGCTCACCACAGACAGGACGCCAAGAGACCCAGTACTTC.